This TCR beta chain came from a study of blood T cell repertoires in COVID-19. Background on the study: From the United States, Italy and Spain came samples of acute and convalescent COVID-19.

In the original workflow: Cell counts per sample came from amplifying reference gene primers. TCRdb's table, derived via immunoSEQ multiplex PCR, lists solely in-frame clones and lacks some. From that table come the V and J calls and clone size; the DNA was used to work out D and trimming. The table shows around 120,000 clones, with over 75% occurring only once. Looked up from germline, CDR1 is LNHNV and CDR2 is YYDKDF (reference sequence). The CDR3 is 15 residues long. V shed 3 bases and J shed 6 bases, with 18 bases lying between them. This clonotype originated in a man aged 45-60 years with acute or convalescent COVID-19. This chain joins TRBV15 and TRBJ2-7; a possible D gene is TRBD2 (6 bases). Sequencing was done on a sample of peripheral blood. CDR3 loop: CATSRVSMMGGEQYF. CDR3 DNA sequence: TGTGCCACCAGCAGGGTCTCTATGATGGGAGGCGAGCAGTACTTC.